This T cell receptor (beta chain) comes out of a study of T cells after somatic rescue of genetic block (dated by TCRdb to 2020 to 2021). With regard to the full study: What the study looked at was long-term robustness, specifically in a T-cell system that came about through somatic rescue of a genetic block in T-cell development.

Library method: the immunoSEQ multiplex PCR assay. TCRdb re-hosts the immuneACCESS table, in-frame sequences only. Its copies lack some clones; in the studies checked, an unresolved V gene accounts for under half of them, and the cause for the rest is not known. In all, the sample holds roughly 110,000 clones, and around nine tenths of those were seen once. The biggest ten clones account for 1.4% of the sample. From V the trimming removes 5 bases and from J it removes 4 bases, while the gene matches leave 1 base of the junction unaccounted for. The CDR3 has 14 amino acids, counting the end cysteine and phenylalanine. Only the CDR3 DNA is retained, 42 bases long and in frame from the first base. The germline V gene provides CDR1 ENHRY and CDR2 SYGVKD. About this clone itself: Its antigen remains unidentified. Per-nucleotide qualities are absent, and no much larger clonotype sits a single base away.

This clonotype was sampled from a woman between 18 and 30 years old. Sample: peripheral blood mononuclear cells (PBMCs). The rearranged segments are TRBV10-3 and TRBJ2-3, and TRBD2 aligns with 12 junction nucleotides. The sequenced DNA: TGTGCCATCAGTCCTAGCGGGGGGGCAGATACGCAGTATTTT. The translation is CAISPSGGADTQYF.